The next 23 T cell receptor beta chains were all read from a single sample in a study of radiotherapy plus CTLA-4 blockade in lung cancer. Measured with immunoSEQ multiplex PCR; TCRdb has only the in-frame clones, and not every one. Of tens of thousands of clones listed, 60% to 85% are singletons. Sequenced material: peripheral blood, taken from a patient treated with radiotherapy plus ipilimumab. The receptors stem from a human donor with non-small cell lung cancer who had a partial response to radiotherapy plus ipilimumab. Some clones in this sample may be carry-over from other donors' samples.

The chain links TRBV13 to TRBJ2-3; 12 bases match TRBD2. V dropped 5 bases and J dropped 8; count of bases not matched to a gene: 5. CDR1 and CDR2 (germline): PRHDT, FYEKMQ (reference sequence). The CDR3 runs to 14 residues. The CDR3 DNA reads as TGTGCCAGCAGCCCACCGGGACTAGCGGGTACGCAGTATTTT. This gives the protein CASSPPGLAGTQYF.

The chain uses TRBV12-2 and TRBJ1-1; the table's D gene call, TRBD1, was not cross checked with the DNA. TRBV12-2 counts as a pseudogene. The CDR3 contains 15 residues. DNA of the CDR3: TGTGCAAGTCGCTTTCTAGGACAGTGTCAACCCGAAGCTTTCTTT. The encoded protein is CASRFLGQCQPEAFF.

J is TRBJ1-1 and V is TRBV29-1; no clear D. V was clipped by 4 bases and J by 1 base, with 7 bases between them. The germline V gene has CDR1 SQVTM and CDR2 ANQGSEA. The CDR3 covers 12 residues. CDR3 protein: CSVVSGNTEAFF. The CDR3 nucleotides read TGCAGCGTTGTTTCGGGGAACACTGAAGCTTTCTTT. Looking up the rest from reference TRBV29-1 and TRBJ1-1 gives the full variable domain: SAVISQKPSRDICQRGTSLTIQCQVDSQVTMMFWYRQQPGQSLTLIATANQGSEATYESGFVIDKFPISRPNLTFSTLTVSNMSPEDSSIYLCSVVSGNTEAFFGQGTRLTVV.

The V call is TRBV14, the J call TRBJ1-2; 7 nucleotides match TRBD1. Trimming cost V 0 bases and J 4 bases; bases outside gene matches: 11. This CDR3 region has 17 residues. Germline V gene sequence: CDR1 SGHDN, CDR2 FVKESK. CDR3 residues: CASSQEPGHPGGYGYTF. The CDR3, as DNA: TGTGCCAGCAGCCAAGAACCGGGCCACCCAGGGGGCTATGGCTACACCTTC.

The V call is TRBV28, the J call TRBJ2-7, with a tentative D call TRBD2 (5 bases). Germline V gene data show CDR1 as MDHEN and CDR2 as SYDVKM. The V end was cut by 5 bases, the J end by 6 bases, with 14 bases between. There are 13 residues in the CDR3. Here the CDR3 reads CASSPDRGREQYF. CDR3 nucleotide sequence: TGTGCCAGCAGTCCCGACCGAGGGCGCGAGCAGTACTTC. Together with reference TRBV28 and TRBJ2-7, the CDR3 gives the full variable domain: DVKVTQSSRYLVKRTGEKVFLECVQDMDHENMFWYRQDPGLGLRLIYFSYDVKMKEKGDIPEGYSVSREKKERFSLILESASTNQTSMYLCASSPDRGREQYFGPGTRLTVT.

V and J are TRBV10-2 and TRBJ2-7; 7 bases match TRBD1. The CDR3 has 12 amino acids. Germline assignment: CDR1 WSHSY and CDR2 SAAADI. After removal of 5 bases from V and 4 bases from J, the junction contained 2 bases not matched to a gene. This CDR3 is CASSTTGYEQYF. In DNA form, the CDR3 reads TGCGCCAGCAGTACGACAGGGTACGAGCAGTACTTC.

This clone was recorded only once. The CDR3 sequence: CASSPTGLRQPQHF. The CDR3 DNA follows: TGTGCCAGCAGCCCTACAGGGCTGAGGCAGCCCCAGCATTTT. This sequence joins TRBV7-2 and TRBJ1-5, with a tentative D call TRBD1 (6 bases). The CDR3 has 14 residues. Between the trimmed V and J ends, which lost 5 bases and 7 bases, there was a span of 15 bases. Germline values: CDR1 SGHTA, CDR2 FQGNSA.

The chain carries TRBV7-9 and TRBJ1-1, with a possible D match to TRBD1 (5 bases). The germline V gene has CDR1 SEHNR and CDR2 FQNEAQ (reference sequence). With 6 bases removed from V and 1 base from J, the gap between germline ends came to 12 bases. The CDR3 covers 14 residues. The CDR3 DNA reads as TGTGCCAGCAGACTTCGAACAGGGAACACTGAAGCTTTCTTT. Translated, it gives CASRLRTGNTEAFF.

CDR3 DNA: TGTGCCACCAGCAATAACAGGGGGGCAGACTATGGCTACACCTTC. Translating gives CATSNNRGADYGYTF. V and J are TRBV15 and TRBJ1-2; 8 bases align to TRBD1. Trimming cost V 4 bases and J 3 bases; bases outside gene matches: 7. The CDR3 is 15 residues long. CDR1 and CDR2 (germline): LNHNV, YYDKDF (reference sequence).

The J gene is TRBJ2-1, the V gene TRBV19; D perhaps matches TRBD1 (6 bases). V shed 4 bases and J shed 9 bases, with 16 bases lying between them. Germline V CDR1 and CDR2: LNHDA, SQIVND (reference sequence). This CDR3 has 14 amino acids. CDR3 bases: TGTGCCAGTAGTACCCAAACAGGGATTGGTGAGCAGTTCTTC. Amino acids: CASSTQTGIGEQFF. The entire variable domain, with the rest obtained from reference TRBV19 and TRBJ2-1, is as follows: DGGITQSPKYLFRKEGQNVTLSCEQNLNHDAMYWYRQDPGQGLRLIYYSQIVNDFQKGDIAEGYSVSREKKESFPLTVTSAQKNPTAFYLCASSTQTGIGEQFFGPGTRLTVL.

In its sample, this clone was seen a few times. This chain uses TRBV7-6 with TRBJ2-5, with D unresolved. Germline-derived CDR1 and CDR2 are SGHVS and FNYEAQ. The V end was cut by 4 bases, the J end by 5 bases, with 14 bases between. This CDR3 comprises 14 residues. The CDR3 bases are TGTGCCAGCAGCTCCCATTTTCGGGTGGAGACCCAGTACTTC. Protein product: CASSSHFRVETQYF.

The J gene is TRBJ2-1, the V gene TRBV30, with 10 bases lining up with TRBD2. The germline V gene has CDR1 GTSNPN and CDR2 SVGIG (reference sequence). This CDR3 spans 16 amino acids. Losses at the gene ends were 0 bases for V and 8 bases for J; bases not matched to a gene: 10. The CDR3 DNA reads as TGTGCCTGGAGTGTACTAGGGACTAGCGCAGGGCATGAGCAGTTCTTC. It specifies CAWSVLGTSAGHEQFF. The whole variable domain, remainder taken from reference TRBV30 and TRBJ2-1, is SQTIHQWPATLVQPVGSPLSLECTVEGTSNPNLYWYRQAAGRGLQLLFYSVGIGQISSEVPQNLSASRPQDRQFILSSKKLLLSDSGFYLCAWSVLGTSAGHEQFFGPGTRLTVL.

Only one count was recorded for this clone. The V call is TRBV28, the J call TRBJ2-3; 7 bases line up with TRBD2. The CDR3 is 16 residues long. Germline CDR1 and CDR2: MDHEN and SYDVKM. With 5 bases clipped from V and 1 base from J, the junction kept 9 bases outside the gene matches. The CDR3 region is CASSPRRAGGTDTQYF. The CDR3 DNA reads as TGTGCCAGCAGTCCGAGGAGGGCGGGGGGCACAGATACGCAGTATTTT.

V is TRBV6-4 and J is TRBJ2-2, with 7 bases identical to TRBD2. The CDR3 runs 17 residues. V lost 9 bases, J lost 3 bases, and 16 bases stayed unmatched. Looked up from germline, CDR1 is MRHNA and CDR2 is SNTAGT. CDR3 region: CARTFTAERDDTGELFF. CDR3 DNA sequence: TGTGCCAGAACTTTTACAGCTGAGCGGGACGACACCGGGGAGCTGTTTTTT.

In nucleotides, the CDR3 is TGTGCCAGCAGCTCTTATAGCGGAAGCTCCTACAATGAGCAGTTCTTC. The encoded protein is CASSSYSGSSYNEQFF. The chain uses TRBV11-3 and TRBJ2-1, with D perhaps matching TRBD2 (6 bases). Germline-derived CDR1 and CDR2 are SGHNT and YENEEA. Deletions cut 4 bases from V and 0 bases from J, with 13 bases between. The CDR3 length is 16 residues.

This clone has only a few counts. The chain has TRBV6-6 and TRBJ2-7, with TRBD1 matching over 7 bases. V gave up 6 bases and J gave up 3 bases; unmatched junction bases: 5. The CDR3 sequence is 13 residues long. Germline CDR1 MNHNY, CDR2 SVGAGI (reference sequence). CDR3 in DNA: TGTGCCAGCAGGCTCGGACAGGTCTACGAGCAGTACTTC. Residues: CASRLGQVYEQYF.

CDR3 DNA: TGTGCCACCAGCAGGGCCTACGGGACTAGAGCCTACGAGCAGTACTTC. This gives the protein CATSRAYGTRAYEQYF. This sequence joins TRBV15 and TRBJ2-7; 8 bases agree with TRBD2. The germline gives CDR1 LNHNV, CDR2 YYDKDF (reference sequence). This CDR3 is built from 16 residues. V gave up 3 bases and J gave up 2 bases; unmatched junction bases: 9. Full variable domain (outside the CDR3, taken from reference TRBV15 and TRBJ2-7): DAMVIQNPRYQVTQFGKPVTLSCSQTLNHNVMYWYQQKSSQAPKLLFHYYDKDFNNEADTPDNFQSRRPNTSFCFLDIRSPGLGDTAMYLCATSRAYGTRAYEQYFGPGTRLTVT.

The chain joins TRBV7-2 to TRBJ2-3; tentative D call: TRBD2 (6 bases). CDR3 size: 17 residues. In germline, CDR1 is SGHTA, CDR2 FQGNSA. Trimming took 1 base from V and 5 from J, leaving 19 bases between them. Here the CDR3 DNA reads TGTGCCAGCAGCTTAGTTCCCAGCGGGCTATCGGGAGATACGCAGTATTTT. It translates to CASSLVPSGLSGDTQYF.

The rearrangement links TRBV7-8 to TRBJ2-5, with 8 bases fitting TRBD1. The CDR3 runs 13 residues. Looked up from germline, CDR1 is SGHVS and CDR2 is FQNEAQ. V lost 4 bases, J lost 3 bases, and 1 base stayed unmatched. The CDR3 protein is CASSSGQEETQYF. As DNA, the CDR3 is TGTGCCAGCAGCTCGGGACAGGAAGAGACCCAGTACTTC.

V and J are TRBV9 and TRBJ2-1; 10 positions agree with TRBD1. The J segment lost 4 bases and the V segment lost 0 bases, leaving 4 bases of the junction unmatched. CDR1 and CDR2 from the germline V gene are SGDLS and YYNGEE. The CDR3 is 16 residues long. The CDR3 spells CASSVVPGQGYNEQFF. The CDR3 bases are TGTGCCAGCAGCGTAGTTCCGGGACAGGGGTACAATGAGCAGTTCTTC.

The chain couples TRBV2 to TRBJ2-7; TRBD2 matches at 8 bases. This CDR3 comprises 16 residues. The junction had 8 bases not matched to a gene; V was cut back by 2 bases and J by 2 bases. The germline gives CDR1 SNHLY, CDR2 FYNNEI. The CDR3: CASSERLLAVTYEQYF. Here the CDR3 DNA reads TGTGCCAGCAGTGAAAGGCTACTAGCGGTAACCTACGAGCAGTACTTC. The entire variable domain, with the rest obtained from reference TRBV2 and TRBJ2-7, is as follows: EPEVTQTPSHQVTQMGQEVILRCVPISNHLYFYWYRQILGQKVEFLVSFYNNEISEKSEIFDDQFSVERPDGSNFTLKIRSTKLEDSAMYFCASSERLLAVTYEQYFGPGTRLTVT.

V is TRBV18 and J is TRBJ1-1; 8 nucleotides match TRBD1. J was trimmed by 3 bases and V by 4 bases; bases with no gene match: 4. This CDR3 has 14 amino acids. The germline V gene encodes CDR1 KGHSH and CDR2 LQKENI. CDR3 sequence (DNA): TGTGCCAGCTCACTACGGACAGGGCACACTGAAGCTTTCTTT. Translating it yields CASSLRTGHTEAFF.

The chain couples TRBV28 to TRBJ2-7; D unresolved. Germline V gene sequence: CDR1 MDHEN, CDR2 SYDVKM. This CDR3 has 13 residues. Between the trimmed V and J ends, which lost 6 bases and 4 bases, there was a span of 13 bases. In DNA, the CDR3 is TGTGCCAGCAGGAAACCTGGTAGTTACGAGCAGTACTTC. Its translation: CASRKPGSYEQYF.